This paragraph reports one T cell receptor beta chain. Antigen unknown. The germline V and J ends were trimmed by 1 base and 3 bases, with 12 bases remaining between them. The CDR3 is 15 amino acids. Germline values: CDR1 LGHNA, CDR2 YNFKEQ. PCR amplification relied on 60 Vbeta primers (plus 13 Jbeta primers). TCRdb's table, derived via immunoSEQ multiplex PCR, lists solely in-frame clones and lacks some. The table has roughly 120,000 clones, roughly two thirds seen once. This sample was included in a study of cytomegalovirus exposure and HLA in healthy donors. Overall study results and limits: By HLA locus, TCR association rates varied in a later analysis, with DRB1 showing the most and HLA-C the fewest. The study put 160 or so TCR beta chains on its list as cytomegalovirus-associated.

Sequencing input: PBMCs. The source is a young man in good health and CMV-seropositive. The J gene is TRBJ1-2, the V gene TRBV4-2; weak D call: TRBD1 (5 bases). The CDR3 loop is CASSQAAGKDYGYTF. The DNA for the CDR3 is TGTGCCAGCAGCCAAGCGGCAGGGAAGGACTATGGCTACACCTTC.